The 25 T cell receptor beta chains below were found in one sample sequenced in a study of cytomegalovirus exposure and HLA in healthy donors. Researchers ran the PCR with 60 Vbeta and 13 Jbeta primers. Sequencing used immunoSEQ multiplex PCR; TCRdb keeps in-frame clones, though not all of them. The sample's table shows tens of thousands of clones. Sequencing was carried out using PBMCs. These receptors were obtained from a male donor in good health and CMV-seronegative.

The chain joins TRBV2 to TRBJ1-1, with a tentative D call TRBD1 (6 bases). The length of the CDR3 is 14 residues. Germline lookup yields CDR1 SNHLY and CDR2 FYNNEI. V gave up 4 bases and J gave up 4 bases, with 13 bases separating them. The CDR3 loop is CASSVGRGGTEAFF. The CDR3 coding sequence is TGTGCCAGCAGTGTGGGTAGGGGGGGCACTGAAGCTTTCTTT.

The chain combines TRBV11-3 with TRBJ1-2; the D gene is possibly TRBD1 (5 bases). V was shortened by 5 bases and J by 8 bases, with 15 bases between the two germline ends. The CDR3 is 13 amino acids. CDR1 is SGHNT, CDR2 YENEEA, per germline. CDR3 region: CASSLDGGDGYTF. The CDR3 bases are TGTGCCAGCAGCCTCGATGGGGGGGACGGCTACACCTTC.

Here the CDR3 DNA reads TGTGCCAGCAGCTCCCCCGGGACAGGGGGAGACACCGGGGAGCTGTTTTTT. Its protein product is CASSSPGTGGDTGELFF. J is TRBJ2-2 and V is TRBV7-9; 11 bases are a match to TRBD1. Trimming cost V 4 bases and J 3 bases; bases outside gene matches: 7. The CDR3 runs to 17 residues. The germline gives CDR1 SEHNR, CDR2 FQNEAQ (reference sequence).

The V call is TRBV7-9, the J call TRBJ1-2; D is uncertain. The germline V gene encodes CDR1 SEHNR and CDR2 FQNEAQ (reference sequence). The CDR3 runs 15 residues. The V end was cut by 5 bases, the J end by 7 bases, with 20 bases between. CDR3 sequence (DNA): TGTGCCAGCAGCAACTATGACCTCAACGCCTCTGGCTACACCTTC. Translation: CASSNYDLNASGYTF.

The rearrangement uses TRBV4-2 and TRBJ1-2, with a tentative D call TRBD1 (5 bases). V lost 2 bases and J 8 bases, leaving 9 bases between the germline ends. The germline gives CDR1 LGHNA, CDR2 YNFKEQ. This CDR3 is 12 amino acids long. The CDR3 spells CASSQNRNGYTF. The DNA for the CDR3 is TGTGCCAGCAGCCAAAACAGGAACGGCTACACCTTC.

The chain uses TRBV18 and TRBJ2-5, with 10 nucleotides matching TRBD1. The CDR3 has 15 amino acids. Germline CDR1 reads KGHSH; CDR2 reads LQKENI. The junction had 6 bases not matched to a gene; V was cut back by 3 bases and J by 5 bases. CDR3 in amino acids: CASSPGTGVVETQYF. CDR3 nucleotide sequence: TGTGCCAGCTCACCTGGGACAGGGGTGGTGGAGACCCAGTACTTC.

The chain links TRBV6-1 to TRBJ1-2; 8 positions agree with TRBD1. V lost 6 bases to trimming and J lost 4 bases; unmatched junction nucleotides: 4. The CDR3 is 13 amino acids. The germline gives CDR1 MNHNS, CDR2 SASEGT. The CDR3 nucleotides are TGTGCCAGCAGCGCCAGGGGGCTCTATGGCTACACCTTC. Encoded protein: CASSARGLYGYTF.

In DNA form, the CDR3 reads TGTGCCAGCAGCGTAGCGGCTAGCGGCACCGGGGAGCTGTTTTTT. Residues: CASSVAASGTGELFF. V is TRBV9 and J is TRBJ2-2; 7 bases line up with TRBD2. Germline-derived CDR1 and CDR2 are SGDLS and YYNGEE. CDR3 length equals 15 residues. The V segment lost 0 bases and the J segment 4 bases; nucleotides outside the gene matches: 3. Drawing the rest from reference TRBV9 and TRBJ2-2, the complete variable domain is DSGVTQTPKHLITATGQRVTLRCSPRSGDLSVYWYQQSLDQGLQFLIQYYNGEERAKGNILERFSAQQFPDLHSELNLSSLELGDSALYFCASSVAASGTGELFFGEGSRLTVL.

The chain uses TRBV18 and TRBJ2-7; D possibly corresponds to TRBD1 (5 bases). V gave up 1 base and J gave up 0 bases, with 7 bases separating them. The germline CDR1 and CDR2 sequences are KGHSH and LQKENI. The CDR3 is made up of 14 amino acids. The CDR3 sequence is CASSPRGSSYEQYF. For the CDR3, the DNA is TGTGCCAGCTCACCACGGGGCAGCTCCTACGAGCAGTACTTC.

The V and J genes are TRBV9 and TRBJ1-2; D is unresolved. Trimming stripped 4 bases from V and 1 base from J, with 11 bases between. This CDR3 spans 14 amino acids. Germline assignment: CDR1 SGDLS and CDR2 YYNGEE. In DNA form, the CDR3 reads TGTGCCAGCAGCCCTAGGCGGGATAACTATGGCTACACCTTC. The encoded protein is CASSPRRDNYGYTF. The complete variable domain, with remaining parts taken from reference TRBV9 and TRBJ1-2, reads DSGVTQTPKHLITATGQRVTLRCSPRSGDLSVYWYQQSLDQGLQFLIQYYNGEERAKGNILERFSAQQFPDLHSELNLSSLELGDSALYFCASSPRRDNYGYTFGSGTRLTVV.

The chain employs TRBV18 and TRBJ1-1; 9 bases fit TRBD1. The CDR3 covers 14 residues. The germline gives CDR1 KGHSH, CDR2 LQKENI. J gave up 3 bases and V 3 bases, and 2 bases lay outside the gene matches. This chain's CDR3 is CASSPWTGDTEAFF. The CDR3 nucleotides are TGTGCCAGCTCACCTTGGACAGGGGACACTGAAGCTTTCTTT.

The chain employs TRBV28 and TRBJ1-1; D gene unclear. The CDR3 length is 13 residues. Germline assignment: CDR1 MDHEN and CDR2 SYDVKM. The V and J ends lost 9 bases and 0 bases respectively, with 11 bases between them. CDR3 nucleotides: TGTGCCAGTACCTACACAGTGAACACTGAAGCTTTCTTT. Encoded protein: CASTYTVNTEAFF.

This chain joins TRBV5-6 and TRBJ1-5; D may be TRBD1 (6 bases). The CDR3 is 15 residues long. The germline V and J ends were trimmed by 3 bases and 7 bases, with 17 bases remaining between them. In germline, CDR1 is SGHDT, CDR2 YYEEEE. The CDR3 DNA reads as TGTGCCAGCAGCTCGTCACCGGGACATCTACAGCCCCAGCATTTT. Its protein is CASSSSPGHLQPQHF.

The J gene is TRBJ1-2, the V gene TRBV5-4, with a weak D call TRBD1 (6 bases). V was cut by 4 bases and J by 0 bases, with 13 bases left in between. CDR3 length: 15 residues. Germline V gene sequence: CDR1 SGHNT, CDR2 YYREEE (reference sequence). The CDR3 sequence: CASSPGQIPNYGYTF. The CDR3 region has the DNA TGTGCCAGCAGCCCAGGACAGATCCCTAACTATGGCTACACCTTC.

V gene TRBV30 combines with J gene TRBJ2-5; 9 positions match TRBD1. The V gene end was trimmed by 3 bases and the J gene end by 0 bases; junction bases not matched to a gene: 8. The germline CDR1 and CDR2 sequences are GTSNPN and SVGIG (reference sequence). This CDR3 spans 16 amino acids. The CDR3 coding sequence is TGTGCCTGGAGAGGATGGTGGACAGGGGACCAAGAGACCCAGTACTTC. Protein sequence: CAWRGWWTGDQETQYF. Complete variable domain (other parts from reference TRBV30 and TRBJ2-5): SQTIHQWPATLVQPVGSPLSLECTVEGTSNPNLYWYRQAAGRGLQLLFYSVGIGQISSEVPQNLSASRPQDRQFILSSKKLLLSDSGFYLCAWRGWWTGDQETQYFGPGTRLLVL.

CDR3 loop: CASSLGQGRQPQHF. DNA of the CDR3: TGCGCCAGCAGCTTGGGGCAGGGTCGACAGCCCCAGCATTTT. The chain recombines TRBV5-1 with TRBJ1-5; a weak D match, TRBD1 (5 bases). The CDR3 runs to 14 residues. Germline V lookup: CDR1 SGHRS, CDR2 YFSETQ. Trimming removed 0 bases from V and 7 bases from J, with 11 bases in between. Using reference TRBV5-1 and TRBJ1-5 for the parts outside the CDR3, the full variable domain is KAGVTQTPRYLIKTRGQQVTLSCSPISGHRSVSWYQQTPGQGLQFLFEYFSETQRNKGNFPGRFSGRQFSNSRSEMNVSTLELGDSALYLCASSLGQGRQPQHFGDGTRLSIL.

The chain has TRBV5-1 and TRBJ2-5, with D unclear. V was trimmed by 4 bases and J by 5 bases, leaving 12 bases between them. The CDR3 runs to 13 residues. From germline, CDR1 is SGHRS and CDR2 YFSETQ. Here the CDR3 reads CASSRVGSETQYF. The DNA for the CDR3 is TGCGCCAGCAGCCGGGTGGGTTCCGAGACCCAGTACTTC.

The V gene is TRBV7-6, the J gene TRBJ1-3; 10 bases are a match to TRBD1. CDR3 size: 16 residues. Losses at the gene ends were 5 bases for V and 4 bases for J; bases not matched to a gene: 8. Germline CDR1 and CDR2: SGHVS and FNYEAQ. This chain's CDR3 is CASSRMGQGIGNTIYF. CDR3 nucleotide sequence: TGTGCCAGCAGCCGAATGGGACAGGGGATAGGAAACACCATATATTTT.

V gene TRBV6-5 combines with J gene TRBJ2-7; 8 nucleotides align to TRBD1. Germline CDR1 and CDR2: MNHEY and SVGAGI. The V segment lost 0 bases and the J segment 6 bases; nucleotides outside the gene matches: 10. CDR3 size: 16 residues. The CDR3 protein is CASSYSMEAGGVEQYF. As DNA, the CDR3 is TGTGCCAGCAGTTACTCGATGGAGGCAGGGGGCGTCGAGCAGTACTTC.

The chain has TRBV30 and TRBJ1-1; 7 bases are a match to TRBD1. Germline lookup yields CDR1 GTSNPN and CDR2 SVGIG (reference sequence). The CDR3 has 11 amino acids. With V trimmed by 8 bases and J by 5 bases, 5 bases remained unmatched. CDR3 DNA: TGTGCCGGAGACAGGGTTACTGAAGCTTTCTTT. Protein product: CAGDRVTEAFF.

The chain recombines TRBV29-1 with TRBJ1-2, with 11 bases matching TRBD1. V dropped 4 bases and J dropped 7; count of bases not matched to a gene: 14. From germline, CDR1 is SQVTM and CDR2 ANQGSEA. The CDR3 loop spans 16 amino acids. The CDR3 nucleotides read TGCAGCGTTGTAGGCGGGACAGGGGGGACCTTCGGTGGCTACACCTTC. It codes for CSVVGGTGGTFGGYTF.

This chain links TRBV19 with TRBJ2-4; possible D gene TRBD1, 5 bases. V was pared by 7 bases and J by 7 bases, with 11 bases between. CDR1 and CDR2 from the germline V gene are LNHDA and SQIVND (reference sequence). This CDR3 is built from 12 residues. Here the CDR3 DNA reads TGTGCCAGTAATCAGGGTTCGAACATTCAGTACTTC. Its translation is CASNQGSNIQYF.

The CDR3 spells CASKEGGDQPQHF. The CDR3 bases are TGTGCCAGCAAAGAAGGGGGCGATCAGCCCCAGCATTTT. The V gene is TRBV6-6, the J gene TRBJ1-5; TRBD1 agrees at 7 bases. The germline CDR1 and CDR2 sequences are MNHNY and SVGAGI (reference sequence). The CDR3 spans 13 residues. The junction had 5 bases not matched to a gene; V was cut back by 7 bases and J by 5 bases.

This clone is medium-sized by frequency. The chain employs TRBV6-6 and TRBJ1-5; D is unresolved. V lost 6 bases to trimming and J lost 7 bases, with 13 bases between them. This CDR3 contains 13 residues. Germline V lookup: CDR1 MNHNY, CDR2 SVGAGI (reference sequence). The DNA of the CDR3 is TGTGCCAGCAGCTCCCAGGAAGAGCAGCCCCAGCATTTT. It translates to CASSSQEEQPQHF.

V usage is TRBV18 and J usage is TRBJ1-1, with 8 bases matching TRBD1. Germline V lookup: CDR1 KGHSH, CDR2 LQKENI. The CDR3 is 15 amino acids. J was trimmed by 2 bases and V by 6 bases; bases with no gene match: 8. The CDR3 reads CASSVGDRINTEAFF. The CDR3 nucleotides are TGTGCCAGCTCCGTGGGGGACAGGATAAACACTGAAGCTTTCTTT.